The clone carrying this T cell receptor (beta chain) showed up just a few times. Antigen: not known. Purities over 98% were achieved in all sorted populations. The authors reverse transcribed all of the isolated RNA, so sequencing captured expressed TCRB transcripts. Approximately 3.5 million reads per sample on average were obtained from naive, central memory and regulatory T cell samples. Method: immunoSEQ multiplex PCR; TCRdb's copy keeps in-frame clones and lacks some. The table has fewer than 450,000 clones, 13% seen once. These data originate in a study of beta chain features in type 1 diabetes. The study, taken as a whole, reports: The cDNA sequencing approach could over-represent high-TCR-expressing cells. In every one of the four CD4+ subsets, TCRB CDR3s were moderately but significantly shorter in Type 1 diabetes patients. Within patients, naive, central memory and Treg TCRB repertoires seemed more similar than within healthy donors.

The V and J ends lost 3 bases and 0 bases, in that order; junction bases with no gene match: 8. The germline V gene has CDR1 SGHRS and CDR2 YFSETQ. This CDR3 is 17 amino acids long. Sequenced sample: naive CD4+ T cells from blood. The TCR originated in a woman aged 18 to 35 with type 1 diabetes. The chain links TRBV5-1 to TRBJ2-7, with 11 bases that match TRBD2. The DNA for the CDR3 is TGCGCCAGCAGCTCCGGGACTAGCGGCCGTAGCTCCTACGAGCAGTACTTC. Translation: CASSSGTSGRSSYEQYF.